Shown below are 10 T cell receptor beta chains from a single sample sequenced in a study of blood T cell repertoires in COVID-19 (dated by TCRdb to 2020 to 2022). To prepare the library, the immunoSEQ multiplex PCR assay was applied. As stored in TCRdb, this immuneACCESS dataset retains in-frame rearrangements with V and J assigned. A fraction of the clones does not appear; measured against another copy, unresolved V genes explain less than half of the discrepancy, and the remainder lacks a known reason. This sample comprises around 260,000 clones, around nine tenths of them detected only once. The ten largest clones take up around 1.1% of the sample. The material sequenced was PBMCs or T cells enriched from blood (not recorded which). The receptor set was obtained from a woman in her thirties who had recovered from COVID-19.

This clone was detected only a few times. The V gene is TRBV28, the J gene TRBJ1-6; D might be TRBD1 (5 bases). The CDR3 has 15 residues. Between the trimmed V and J ends, which lost 6 bases and 4 bases, there was a span of 13 bases. The germline V gene has CDR1 MDHEN and CDR2 SYDVKM. The CDR3 protein is CASRAGGSYNSPLHF. CDR3 coding DNA: TGTGCCAGCAGAGCCGGGGGTTCTTATAATTCACCCCTCCACTTT. The full variable domain, completed using reference TRBV28 and TRBJ1-6, is DVKVTQSSRYLVKRTGEKVFLECVQDMDHENMFWYRQDPGLGLRLIYFSYDVKMKEKGDIPEGYSVSREKKERFSLILESASTNQTSMYLCASRAGGSYNSPLHFGNGTRLTVT.

The chain joins TRBV9 to TRBJ1-2; D remains ambiguous. Germline V gene lookup returns CDR1 SGDLS and CDR2 YYNGEE. Trimming removed 0 bases at V and 3 bases at J, with 12 bases between. The CDR3 runs 15 residues. CDR3 nucleotide sequence: TGTGCCAGCAGCGTAGGGGAGGAACTACACTATGGCTACACCTTC. Translation gives CASSVGEELHYGYTF.

This chain joins TRBV27 and TRBJ2-7, with D tentatively TRBD2 (6 bases). There are 15 residues in the CDR3. The V gene's germline CDR1 is MNHEY and CDR2 SMNVEV (reference sequence). V lost 5 bases and J 7 bases, leaving 21 bases between the germline ends. This chain's CDR3 is CASSDQAGVSGEQYF. The CDR3 DNA is TGTGCCAGCAGTGATCAAGCGGGTGTATCTGGGGAGCAGTACTTC.

V is TRBV20-1 and J is TRBJ2-7, with D tentatively TRBD1 (5 bases). The V end was cut by 6 bases, the J end by 3 bases, with 9 bases between. This CDR3 region has 11 residues. The germline gives CDR1 DFQATT, CDR2 SNEGSKA (reference sequence). CDR3 in amino acids: CSALGDYEQYF. The CDR3 DNA is TGCAGTGCCCTAGGGGACTACGAGCAGTACTTC.

With regard to this clone: An end of the junction does not agree with germline; a read error may underlie this. The chain links TRBV7-7 to TRBJ2-1; weak D call: TRBD1 (6 bases). The germline gives CDR1 SSHAT, CDR2 FNYEAQ (reference sequence). The CDR3 consists of 15 residues. CDR3 residues: CASSATGSSYNEQFF. In DNA form, the CDR3 reads TGTGCTAGCAGCGCTACAGGGAGCTCCTACAATGAGCAGTTCTTC.

This chain uses TRBV30 with TRBJ1-2; 9 bases map to TRBD1. CDR3 size: 13 residues. Germline-derived CDR1 and CDR2 are GTSNPN and SVGIG (reference sequence). The V gene end was trimmed by 3 bases and the J gene end by 8 bases; junction bases not matched to a gene: 7. CDR3: CAWSEGQGRGYTF. The DNA for the CDR3 is TGTGCCTGGAGCGAGGGACAGGGAAGGGGCTACACCTTC. Using reference TRBV30 and TRBJ1-2 for the parts outside the CDR3, the full variable domain is SQTIHQWPATLVQPVGSPLSLECTVEGTSNPNLYWYRQAAGRGLQLLFYSVGIGQISSEVPQNLSASRPQDRQFILSSKKLLLSDSGFYLCAWSEGQGRGYTFGSGTRLTVV.

The gene calls are TRBV19 and TRBJ2-1, with D possibly TRBD2 on 5 matching bases. The CDR3 consists of 14 residues. V lost 2 bases to trimming and J lost 5 bases, with 10 bases between them. Looked up from germline, CDR1 is LNHDA and CDR2 is SQIVND (reference sequence). The CDR3 nucleotides read TGTGCCAGTAGTATATTTCCGGGAAACAATGAGCAGTTCTTC. Residues: CASSIFPGNNEQFF.

The chain has TRBV4-2 and TRBJ2-7; D is possibly TRBD1 (6 bases). Between the trimmed V and J ends, which lost 5 bases and 4 bases, there was a span of 12 bases. The CDR3 covers 13 residues. Germline V gives CDR1 LGHNA, CDR2 YNFKEQ. CDR3 sequence (DNA): TGTGCCAGCAGCGGGGTAGGGACATACGAGCAGTACTTC. Its protein is CASSGVGTYEQYF.

This chain joins TRBV15 and TRBJ1-3; D possibly corresponds to TRBD1 (5 bases). Germline lookup yields CDR1 LNHNV and CDR2 YYDKDF (reference sequence). This CDR3 is built from 14 residues. V lost 0 bases and J 4 bases, leaving 7 bases between the germline ends. The CDR3 is CATSRDRAGNTIYF. CDR3 bases: TGTGCCACCAGCAGAGACAGGGCCGGAAACACCATATATTTT.

This rearrangement joins TRBV11-1 to TRBJ2-7; D may be TRBD1 (5 bases). V lost 2 bases and J lost 2, with 13 bases in between. In germline, CDR1 is SGHAT, CDR2 FQDESV (reference sequence). CDR3 size: 15 residues. DNA of the CDR3: TGTGCCAGCAGCTTAAGGTCCACAGGAGCCTACGAGCAGTACTTC. Its protein is CASSLRSTGAYEQYF.